This T cell receptor (beta chain) came from a study of CD8+ T cells in alopecia areata. Study-level background: It was oral tofacitinib, at 5 to 10 mg twice daily, that treated patients received. Study conclusions and caveats: Relative to normal scalp, lesional scalp, especially alopecia totalis/universalis, showed higher clonality. Numerous clones, expanded in lesions, remained in scalp and blood during tofacitinib.

On this clone: Its antigen is still unknown.

Extracted RNA was reverse transcribed, and the resulting cDNA served as sequencing template. Measured with immunoSEQ multiplex PCR; TCRdb has only the in-frame clones, and not every one. This sample has about 92,000 clones, with roughly 45% found just once. The ends lost 5 bases at V and 4 bases at J; junction bases unmatched: 6. Germline V gene sequence: CDR1 MNHEY, CDR2 SMNVEV (reference sequence). This CDR3 has 14 amino acids. This sample's treatment: oral pan-JAK inhibitor, 5-10 mg twice daily. From alopecia areata patients, lesional scalp punch biopsies and peripheral blood were collected. The sequenced sample was CD8+ T cells sorted from blood, obtained at week 24, from a patient treated with tofacitinib. The chain joins TRBV27 to TRBJ1-1; TRBD1 aligns across 8 bases. This TCR was sampled from a human donor with alopecia areata. CDR3 sequence (DNA): TGTGCCAGCAGTCTCAGGGGGCCGGTCACTGAAGCTTTCTTT. Protein: CASSLRGPVTEAFF.